These 12 T cell receptor beta chains share one sample of origin, sequenced in a study of shared clonotypes between healthy human individuals (dated by TCRdb to the early 2020s). Library preparation was by the immunoSEQ multiplex PCR assay. The table was pulled from immuneACCESS by TCRdb, which kept in-frame rearrangements only. Such tables lose some clones; where checked, under half of the loss comes from unresolved V genes, and the rest has no known cause. In this sample the table shows hundreds of thousands of clones, approximately 79% of which occur a single time. The top ten constitute 1.5% to 2% of the sample. Sequencing was done on a sample of memory CD4+ T cells sorted from blood. The intended sense of this specimen's cell subset or site label: CD45RA-negative fraction. These receptors were obtained from a woman in her twenties or thirties in good health.

This clone was seen only a few times. The rearrangement links TRBV19 to TRBJ2-7; D tentatively fits TRBD1 or TRBD2 (5 bases each). The germline V and J ends were trimmed by 8 bases and 2 bases, with 10 bases remaining between them. The CDR3 loop spans 12 amino acids. Germline-derived CDR1 and CDR2 are LNHDA and SQIVND (reference sequence). The CDR3 reads CASSGLTYEQYF. The CDR3 DNA sequence: TGTGCCAGTTCGGGGCTCACCTACGAGCAGTACTTC.

The chain joins TRBV28 to TRBJ1-3, with D perhaps TRBD1 (5 bases). V lost 3 bases to trimming and J lost 2 bases, with 14 bases between them. CDR1 and CDR2 from the germline V gene are MDHEN and SYDVKM. The CDR3 is 16 amino acids. The CDR3 spells CASSFGRGVAGNTIYF. The CDR3 DNA reads as TGTGCCAGCAGTTTTGGACGGGGGGTCGCTGGAAACACCATATATTTT.

CDR3 in amino acids: CASGGQGHEQYF. The CDR3 nucleotides read TGTGCCAGCGGAGGGCAGGGGCACGAGCAGTACTTC. The V call is TRBV27, the J call TRBJ2-7, with D tentatively TRBD1 or TRBD2 (6 bases each). The CDR3 length is 12 residues. V was pared by 8 bases and J by 5 bases, with 13 bases between. Germline CDR1 MNHEY, CDR2 SMNVEV (reference sequence).

Comments on this clone: The sample carries other DNA sequences with the same CDR3. As DNA, the CDR3 is TGTGCCAGCAAGAGCTCTGGGGCCAACGTCCTGACTTTC. Protein: CASKSSGANVLTF. The chain is built from TRBV6-4 and TRBJ2-6; D is unresolved. The V end lost 7 bases, the J end lost 0 bases, and 4 bases lay between the germline ends. The CDR3 runs 13 residues. Germline CDR1 MRHNA, CDR2 SNTAGT.

V and J are TRBV27 and TRBJ2-5, with 9 bases that match TRBD1. The CDR3 runs to 17 residues. With 5 bases clipped from V and 1 base from J, the junction kept 11 bases outside the gene matches. The germline V gene has CDR1 MNHEY and CDR2 SMNVEV (reference sequence). The CDR3 DNA sequence: TGTGCCAGCAGTCCGGGACAGGGCACCGTGGCCCAAGAGACCCAGTACTTC. It codes for CASSPGQGTVAQETQYF.

This chain uses TRBV7-9 with TRBJ2-3; D is possibly TRBD2 (6 bases). Trimming stripped 0 bases from V and 2 bases from J, with 12 bases between. Per germline, CDR1 SEHNR and CDR2 FQNEAQ (reference sequence). The CDR3 has 16 residues. The DNA of the CDR3 is TGTGCCAGCAGCTTAGCTGCGCGGGACGTCACAGATACGCAGTATTTT. It codes for CASSLAARDVTDTQYF.

The chain links TRBV7-9 to TRBJ2-2; D unclear. The germline gives CDR1 SEHNR, CDR2 FQNEAQ (reference sequence). Trimming pared 5 bases from V and 3 bases from J, leaving 7 bases between. The CDR3 has 13 residues. The CDR3 nucleotides read TGTGCCAGCAGCCCGGTTTACACCGGGGAGCTGTTTTTT. Amino acid sequence: CASSPVYTGELFF.

V usage is TRBV6-5 and J usage is TRBJ2-7; the D gene is possibly TRBD2 (7 bases). Germline V lookup: CDR1 MNHEY, CDR2 SVGAGI. V lost 7 bases to trimming and J lost 3 bases, with 16 bases between them. This CDR3 contains 14 residues. The CDR3 region is CASTYGGGGYEQYF. Here the CDR3 DNA reads TGTGCCAGCACCTACGGAGGGGGGGGCTACGAGCAGTACTTC.

This chain joins TRBV9 and TRBJ2-1; the match to TRBD2 covers 8 bases. CDR1 is SGDLS and CDR2 is YYNGEE in the germline V gene. CDR3 length: 17 residues. V shed 0 bases and J 4 bases; nucleotides not matched to a gene: 9. This chain's CDR3 is CASSVVRLAGYYNEQFF. CDR3 nucleotide sequence: TGTGCCAGCAGCGTAGTTCGGCTAGCGGGTTATTACAATGAGCAGTTCTTC.

J is TRBJ1-1 and V is TRBV9; tentatively, D is TRBD1 (6 bases). CDR3 length: 18 amino acids. The ends were cut back, 0 bases at V and 0 bases at J, with 18 bases in the middle. In germline, CDR1 is SGDLS, CDR2 YYNGEE. CDR3 sequence: CASSVAGEWGIMNTEAFF. CDR3 in DNA: TGTGCCAGCAGCGTAGCAGGGGAGTGGGGAATCATGAACACTGAAGCTTTCTTT.

Remarks on this clone: At the DNA level, this CDR3 is encoded by other sequences in the same sample as well. The chain is built from TRBV14 and TRBJ2-5; D gene unclear. CDR3 size: 12 residues. The V and J ends lost 1 base and 5 bases respectively, with 5 bases between them. CDR1 and CDR2 (germline): SGHDN, FVKESK. CDR3 in amino acids: CASSQVSETQYF. Here the CDR3 DNA reads TGTGCCAGCAGCCAAGTATCTGAGACCCAGTACTTC.

This clone has ten or more counts. Different DNA sequences within this sample yield the same CDR3. The V and J genes are TRBV11-2 and TRBJ2-7; D possibly corresponds to TRBD1 (5 bases). V lost 1 base to trimming and J lost 2 bases, with 9 bases between them. The CDR3 length is 14 residues. Germline CDR1 and CDR2: SGHAT and FQNNGV. Here the CDR3 reads CASSLVPGPYEQYF. The CDR3 region has the DNA TGTGCCAGCAGCTTAGTTCCAGGGCCCTACGAGCAGTACTTC. The variable domain in full, with the rest retrieved from reference TRBV11-2 and TRBJ2-7, is EAGVAQSPRYKIIEKRQSVAFWCNPISGHATLYWYQQILGQGPKLLIQFQNNGVVDDSQLPKDRFSAERLKGVDSTLKIQPAKLEDSAVYLCASSLVPGPYEQYFGPGTRLTVT.